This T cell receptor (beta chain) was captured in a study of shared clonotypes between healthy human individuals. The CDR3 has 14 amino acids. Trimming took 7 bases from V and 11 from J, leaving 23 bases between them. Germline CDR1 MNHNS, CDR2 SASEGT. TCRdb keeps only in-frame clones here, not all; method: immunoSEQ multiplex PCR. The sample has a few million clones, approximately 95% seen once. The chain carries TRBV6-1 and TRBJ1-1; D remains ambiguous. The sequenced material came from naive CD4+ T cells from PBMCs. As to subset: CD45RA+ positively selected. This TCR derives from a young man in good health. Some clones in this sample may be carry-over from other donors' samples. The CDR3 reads CASNEGGRPYGAFF. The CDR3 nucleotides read TGTGCCAGCAACGAAGGAGGCAGGCCGTACGGGGCTTTCTTT.